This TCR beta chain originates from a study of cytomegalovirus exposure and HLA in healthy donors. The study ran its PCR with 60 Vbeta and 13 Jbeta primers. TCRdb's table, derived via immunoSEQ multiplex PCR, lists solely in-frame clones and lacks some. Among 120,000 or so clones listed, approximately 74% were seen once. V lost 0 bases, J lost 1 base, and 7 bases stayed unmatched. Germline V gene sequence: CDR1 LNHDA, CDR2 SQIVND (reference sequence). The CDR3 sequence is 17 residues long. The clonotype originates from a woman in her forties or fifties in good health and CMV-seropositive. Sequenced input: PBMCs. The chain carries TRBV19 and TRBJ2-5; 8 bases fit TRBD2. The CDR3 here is CASSIDLGREGQETQYF. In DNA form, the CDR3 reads TGTGCCAGTAGTATAGATCTTGGTCGGGAGGGCCAAGAGACCCAGTACTTC. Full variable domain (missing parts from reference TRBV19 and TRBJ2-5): DGGITQSPKYLFRKEGQNVTLSCEQNLNHDAMYWYRQDPGQGLRLIYYSQIVNDFQKGDIAEGYSVSREKKESFPLTVTSAQKNPTAFYLCASSIDLGREGQETQYFGPGTRLLVL.